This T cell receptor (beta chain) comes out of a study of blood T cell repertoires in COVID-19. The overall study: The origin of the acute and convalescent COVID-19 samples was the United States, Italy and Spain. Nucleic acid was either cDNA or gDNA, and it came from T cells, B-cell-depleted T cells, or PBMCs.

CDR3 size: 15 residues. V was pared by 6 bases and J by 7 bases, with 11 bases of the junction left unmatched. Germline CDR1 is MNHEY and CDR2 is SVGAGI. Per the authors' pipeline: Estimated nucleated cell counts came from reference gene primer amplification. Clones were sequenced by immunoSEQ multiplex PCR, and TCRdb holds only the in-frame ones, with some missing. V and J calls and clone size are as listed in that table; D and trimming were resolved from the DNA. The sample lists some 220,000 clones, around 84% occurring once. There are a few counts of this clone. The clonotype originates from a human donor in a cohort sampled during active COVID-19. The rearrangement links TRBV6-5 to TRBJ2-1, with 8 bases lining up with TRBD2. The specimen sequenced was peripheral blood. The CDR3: CASRLAGTFENEQFF. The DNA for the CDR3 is TGTGCCAGCAGATTAGCGGGGACTTTCGAAAATGAGCAGTTCTTC.